The sample holds many counts of the clone carrying this T cell receptor (beta chain). Antigen specificity is unknown. These data originate in a study of CD8+CD57+ T cells in acquired aplastic anemia. The wider study: Yields of DNA that came from sorted CD4+ and CD8+ cells averaged about 3.5 ug. Healthy donors gave approximately 10 million reads on average for CD4+ cells.

Using genomic DNA as the template, TCR beta VDJ and CDR3 profiling was carried out. Each CDR3 protein is one row after TCRdb ran MiXCR on the reads. The sample has roughly 150,000 distinct CDR3 sequences, approximately 44% seen once. V was pared by 3 bases and J by 4 bases, with 15 bases between. CDR1 SQVTM and CDR2 ANQGSEA come from the germline V gene. The CDR3 spans 14 residues. Study-wide points: There were over 25 CD8+ CDR3 sequences that occurred in both patients and controls.

The TCR comes from a human donor in good health. The sample was sorted CD4+, CD8+, or CD8+CD57+ T cells (not recorded which) from PBMCs. The chain uses TRBV29-1 and TRBJ1-2, with D uncertain. This CDR3 reads CSVDPRGKTYGYTF. DNA for the CDR3: TGCAGCGTTGATCCGAGAGGAAAAACCTATGGCTACACCTTC.